Sequencing of this T cell receptor beta chain was carried out in a study of beta chain features in type 1 diabetes. The CDR3 has 14 amino acids. Germline CDR1 reads SGHAT; CDR2 reads FQNNGV. Trimming stripped 8 bases from V and 1 base from J, with 15 bases between. This clone was observed a few times. Sequenced material consisted of expressed TCRB transcripts (all of the isolated RNA was reverse transcribed). The protocol was immunoSEQ multiplex PCR, while the TCRdb copy is restricted to in-frame clones and leaves out a portion. Here the sample spans almost 350,000 clones, roughly 21% being singletons.

The sequenced sample consisted of naive CD4+ T cells from blood. The sequence was obtained from a woman under 30 in good health. The chain has TRBV11-2 and TRBJ2-7; D is possibly TRBD2 (8 bases). CDR3 sequence: CASGTAGVSYEQYF. The CDR3 DNA sequence: TGTGCCAGCGGGACAGCGGGAGTGTCCTACGAGCAGTACTTC. Supplemented by reference TRBV11-2 and TRBJ2-7, the full variable domain reads EAGVAQSPRYKIIEKRQSVAFWCNPISGHATLYWYQQILGQGPKLLIQFQNNGVVDDSQLPKDRFSAERLKGVDSTLKIQPAKLEDSAVYLCASGTAGVSYEQYFGPGTRLTVT.